The rows below give T cell receptor beta chains drawn from one sample of a study of shared clonotypes between healthy human individuals. Clones were read by immunoSEQ multiplex PCR, and TCRdb kept only the in-frame ones, dropping some. The sample has some 1.4 million clones, over 95% seen once. The sequenced sample consisted of naive CD4+ T cells sorted from blood. The receptors come from a man younger than 45 in good health. CDR3s include the opening cysteine and the closing phenylalanine or tryptophan. Each record gives: clone size, V gene, D gene, J gene, CDR3 protein, CDR3 DNA. A D gene is named only where the DNA matches it firmly. Rows may omit the clone size; those that give it use once, few, many or a size class.

abundance: once; v_gene: TRBV5-1; d_gene: .; j_gene: TRBJ1-5; CDR3aa: CASSLAPNQPQHF; CDR3nt: TGCGCCAGCAGCTTGGCGCCTAATCAGCCCCAGCATTTT
abundance: .; v_gene: TRBV9; d_gene: .; j_gene: TRBJ2-2; CDR3aa: CASSVGPFPPGELFF; CDR3nt: TGTGCCAGCAGCGTAGGGCCTTTCCCCCCCGGGGAGCTGTTTTTT
abundance: .; v_gene: TRBV7-9; d_gene: .; j_gene: TRBJ1-5; CDR3aa: CASSYEGSNQPQHF; CDR3nt: TGTGCCAGCAGCTATGAGGGTAGCAATCAGCCCCAGCATTTT
abundance: once; v_gene: TRBV11-3; d_gene: .; j_gene: TRBJ2-7; CDR3aa: CASSVRDTYEQYF; CDR3nt: TGTGCCAGCAGCGTAAGGGACACCTACGAGCAGTACTTC
abundance: .; v_gene: TRBV18; d_gene: .; j_gene: TRBJ2-5; CDR3aa: CASSPQLLAETQYF; CDR3nt: TGTGCCAGCTCACCACAGCTGCTTGCGGAGACCCAGTACTTC
abundance: .; v_gene: TRBV27; d_gene: .; j_gene: TRBJ2-7; CDR3aa: CASSFSVTYEQYF; CDR3nt: TGTGCCAGCAGTTTTAGCGTCACCTACGAGCAGTACTTC
abundance: .; v_gene: TRBV11-3; d_gene: TRBD1; j_gene: TRBJ1-1; CDR3aa: CASSATGDTEAFF; CDR3nt: TGTGCCAGCAGCGCGACAGGGGACACTGAAGCTTTCTTT
abundance: .; v_gene: TRBV10-1; d_gene: TRBD2; j_gene: TRBJ2-7; CDR3aa: CATRPHSGSVYEQYF; CDR3nt: TGCGCCACACGGCCCCACAGCGGGAGCGTTTACGAGCAGTACTTC
abundance: once; v_gene: TRBV19; d_gene: .; j_gene: TRBJ1-3; CDR3aa: CASSTHTTGNTIYF; CDR3nt: TGTGCCAGTAGTACCCACACCACAGGAAACACCATATATTTT
abundance: .; v_gene: TRBV4-3; d_gene: .; j_gene: TRBJ1-3; CDR3aa: CASSQVRAYSGNTIYF; CDR3nt: TGCGCCAGCAGCCAAGTTCGGGCCTACTCTGGAAACACCATATATTTT
abundance: .; v_gene: TRBV7-9; d_gene: .; j_gene: TRBJ1-2; CDR3aa: CASSLGWGGGITF; CDR3nt: .
abundance: .; v_gene: TRBV10-3; d_gene: .; j_gene: TRBJ2-3; CDR3aa: CAIREGGQDTQYF; CDR3nt: TGTGCCATCAGAGAAGGCGGACAGGATACGCAGTATTTT
abundance: .; v_gene: TRBV20-1; d_gene: TRBD2; j_gene: TRBJ2-7; CDR3aa: CSRGGRDEQYF; CDR3nt: TGCAGTCGTGGGGGGAGGGACGAGCAGTACTTC
abundance: .; v_gene: TRBV28; d_gene: .; j_gene: TRBJ2-1; CDR3aa: CASSSTGSSYNEQFF; CDR3nt: TGTGCCAGCAGTTCGACTGGTAGCTCCTACAATGAGCAGTTCTTC
abundance: .; v_gene: TRBV7-9; d_gene: .; j_gene: TRBJ2-4; CDR3aa: CASSSGGHRVF; CDR3nt: TGTGCCAGCAGCTCAGGCGGACATCGGGTCTTC
abundance: .; v_gene: TRBV18; d_gene: .; j_gene: TRBJ2-5; CDR3aa: CASSPTGYQETQYF; CDR3nt: TGTGCCAGCTCACCAACAGGGTACCAAGAGACCCAGTACTTC
abundance: .; v_gene: TRBV20-1; d_gene: .; j_gene: TRBJ2-5; CDR3aa: CSGGAQYF; CDR3nt: TGCAGTGGGGGGGCCCAGTACTTC
abundance: .; v_gene: TRBV10-3; d_gene: .; j_gene: TRBJ1-1; CDR3aa: CAISESLNSQPLNTEAFF; CDR3nt: TGTGCCATCAGTGAGTCGTTAAATAGTCAGCCTTTGAACACTGAAGCTTTCTTT
abundance: .; v_gene: TRBV25-1; d_gene: TRBD1; j_gene: TRBJ2-1; CDR3aa: CASRGQTVNEQFF; CDR3nt: TGTGCCAGCCGGGGACAGACCGTCAATGAGCAGTTCTTC
abundance: .; v_gene: TRBV11-3; d_gene: .; j_gene: TRBJ2-7; CDR3aa: CASSLDRDEQYF; CDR3nt: TGTGCCAGCAGCTTAGATAGGGACGAGCAGTACTTC
abundance: .; v_gene: TRBV28; d_gene: .; j_gene: TRBJ2-7; CDR3aa: CASSPRSYEQYF; CDR3nt: TGTGCCAGCAGTCCCCGATCCTACGAGCAGTACTTC
abundance: once; v_gene: TRBV5-1; d_gene: TRBD1; j_gene: TRBJ1-5; CDR3aa: CASSLTGVRNQPQHF; CDR3nt: TGCGCCAGCAGCTTAACAGGGGTCCGCAATCAGCCCCAGCATTTT
abundance: .; v_gene: TRBV28; d_gene: .; j_gene: TRBJ2-7; CDR3aa: CASSHLLPGSRYEQYF; CDR3nt: TGTGCCAGCAGCCACCTCCTGCCGGGTTCCAGGTACGAGCAGTACTTC
abundance: .; v_gene: TRBV18; d_gene: .; j_gene: TRBJ2-3; CDR3aa: CASSPQSTDTQYF; CDR3nt: TGTGCCAGCTCCCCGCAAAGCACAGATACGCAGTATTTT
abundance: once; v_gene: TRBV10-1; d_gene: .; j_gene: TRBJ2-1; CDR3aa: CASSDSLASPYNEQFF; CDR3nt: TGCGCCAGCAGTGATAGCCTAGCGTCCCCCTACAATGAGCAGTTCTTC
abundance: .; v_gene: TRBV7-8; d_gene: .; j_gene: TRBJ2-3; CDR3aa: CASSRSNTQYF; CDR3nt: TGTGCCAGCAGCCGCTCCAATACGCAGTATTTT
abundance: .; v_gene: TRBV2; d_gene: .; j_gene: TRBJ2-7; CDR3aa: CASSEEGVVYEQYF; CDR3nt: TGTGCCAGCAGTGAAGAAGGGGTGGTCTACGAGCAGTACTTC
abundance: .; v_gene: TRBV7-9; d_gene: .; j_gene: TRBJ2-6; CDR3aa: CASSARFGSPGANVLTF; CDR3nt: TGTGCCAGCAGCGCTAGGTTCGGATCCCCTGGGGCCAACGTCCTGACTTTC
abundance: .; v_gene: TRBV28; d_gene: .; j_gene: TRBJ1-5; CDR3aa: CASTSKPDRPQHF; CDR3nt: TGTGCCAGCACGTCGAAACCCGATCGACCCCAGCATTTT
abundance: .; v_gene: TRBV7-6; d_gene: .; j_gene: TRBJ1-4; CDR3aa: CASSLEFQGPNEKLFF; CDR3nt: TGTGCCAGCAGCTTAGAATTTCAGGGGCCTAATGAAAAACTGTTTTTT
abundance: .; v_gene: TRBV7-2; d_gene: .; j_gene: TRBJ2-2; CDR3aa: CASSLAPGGELFF; CDR3nt: TGTGCCAGCAGCTTAGCGCCGGGCGGGGAGCTGTTTTTT
abundance: once; v_gene: TRBV28; d_gene: TRBD2; j_gene: TRBJ2-7; CDR3aa: CASSLPTSAWGEQYF; CDR3nt: TGTGCCAGCAGTTTACCCACTAGCGCCTGGGGGGAGCAGTACTTC
abundance: .; v_gene: TRBV18; d_gene: TRBD1; j_gene: TRBJ2-7; CDR3aa: CASSPRTPGQGFYEQYF; CDR3nt: TGTGCCAGCTCACCACGAACCCCGGGACAGGGTTTTTACGAGCAGTACTTC
abundance: .; v_gene: TRBV5-4; d_gene: .; j_gene: TRBJ1-1; CDR3aa: CASSPQIGTEAFF; CDR3nt: TGTGCCAGCAGCCCCCAAATTGGCACTGAAGCTTTCTTT
abundance: .; v_gene: TRBV7-7; d_gene: .; j_gene: TRBJ2-2; CDR3aa: CAGKGGPNTGELFF; CDR3nt: TGTGCTGGAAAGGGGGGACCGAACACCGGGGAGCTGTTTTTT
abundance: .; v_gene: TRBV6-5; d_gene: .; j_gene: TRBJ1-2; CDR3aa: CASRGGGRNYGYTF; CDR3nt: TGTGCCAGCAGAGGGGGAGGCAGAAACTATGGCTACACCTTC